The entry that follows covers one T cell receptor (beta chain) sequence. Its specificity is unknown. The CDR3 sequence is 13 residues long. The V and J ends lost 8 bases and 6 bases respectively, with 15 bases between them. Germline V gene lookup returns CDR1 MDHEN and CDR2 SYDVKM. Produced via immunoSEQ multiplex PCR; TCRdb's table is partial and in-frame only. Of some 120,000 clones listed, 70% to 90% are singletons. The sample belongs to a study of T cell responses to AZD1222 COVID-19 vaccine. General observations from the study: At baseline, seropositivity was found in only a handful of AZD1222 recipients.

The chain has TRBV28 and TRBJ2-3; the D call may be TRBD1 or TRBD2 (6 bases each). The receptor's source is an adult in good health. The input for sequencing was peripheral blood, taken on day 0 of AZD1222 vaccination. CDR3 bases: TGTGCCAGCCTGGAGGGGGGAATGGATACGCAGTATTTT. Protein sequence: CASLEGGMDTQYF.